The present T cell receptor (beta chain) was sequenced within a study of PD-1 blockade in classical Hodgkin lymphoma (dated by TCRdb to 2020 to 2022). About the investigation overall: Nivolumab dosing was 3 mg/kg intravenously every 2 weeks, continuing until either disease progression or unacceptable toxicity. The study used CyTOF and TCR beta sequencing to define a peripheral blood immune signature of response to PD-1 blockade in classical Hodgkin lymphoma. On the study overall, not on this receptor specifically: Only a single clinical trial cohort was studied, and what caused the repertoire differences, possibly disease activity or prior therapy, remained undefined. Baseline TCR diversity was reported to be lower in newly diagnosed patients than in healthy donors and to be lower still in relapsed/refractory patients. CD4+ but not CD8+ TCR diversity rose significantly by C4D1 (p=0.0027 vs p=0.16), most apparent in complete responders (p=0.02). Lower diversity was seen in patients whose nivolumab began less than 1 year after ASCT, and these patients were left out of later analyses so that immune reconstitution would not confound the results. Trial patients achieving complete response had baseline diversity similar to newly diagnosed patients, whereas partial responders and progressors had significantly lower diversity.

The Qiagen DNeasy kit was used to extract genomic DNA from unsorted PBMCs and from the negatively selected CD4+ and CD8+ fractions. Using primers that anneal to V and J segments, immunoSEQ multiplex PCR amplified the TCR beta CDR3 regions. A synthetic immune receptor repertoire was used to minimize amplification bias, and any remaining bias was removed computationally after sequencing. The authors' analysis ran thus. Custom Python scripts were used to quantify repertoire diversity as the Shannon entropy index. Unsorted, CD4+ and CD8+ repertoires were analyzed separately, except in combined analyses where CD4+ and CD8+ sequences were merged in silico. Clonal expansion was defined as a frequency increase of at least 2-fold after treatment compared with C1D1, and clones undetected at baseline were assigned a pseudocount of 0.5. Singleton clones were defined as clones with 0 or 1 copy at C1D1, and non-singleton clones were defined as clones with 2 or more copies. By matching protein sequences in sorted samples from the same patient, clones expanded in unsorted samples were annotated as CD4+, CD8+ or unknown. Wilcoxon tests on paired samples were used to test diversity changes from C1D1 to C4D1. TCRdb mirrors the immuneACCESS table, restricted to in-frame sequences. Some clones are absent from its copies; in checked studies, under half trace to an unresolved V gene, and the reason for the others is unknown. V and J calls and clone size follow that table, whereas D and trimming were derived from the DNA. Across this sample there are 49,000 or so clones, with around 80% seen only once. Roughly 20% of the sample goes to the ten largest clones.

The time point label, read with the paper, signifies: cycle 2 day 1 (C2D1) of nivolumab. Relapse after autologous stem cell transplantation had occurred in all trial patients, and cohorts A, B and C were distinguished by prior brentuximab vedotin exposure. The trial cohort comprised more than 55 patients with relapsed/refractory classical Hodgkin lymphoma whose best overall responses were complete response, partial response or progressive disease. Single-agent nivolumab was administered to trial patients in the multi-cohort phase II CheckMate 205 trial. An independent review committee assessed best overall response using the 2007 International Working Group response criteria. Trial PBMCs were collected immediately before nivolumab initiation (C1D1) and during therapy at cycle 2 day 1 and cycle 4 day 1. Peripheral blood was collected in 8 mL Vacutainer Cell Preparation Tubes, from which PBMCs were isolated by centrifugation and then cryopreserved.

Of note for this clone: No antigen is known for it. No base-level quality is on record; no much larger clone is a single base apart.

The clonotype originates from a human donor with classical Hodgkin lymphoma. The sample was peripheral blood mononuclear cells (PBMCs), taken before the second cycle of nivolumab.

In nucleotides, the sequence is TGTGCCAGCAGTCCCAGGACTAGCGGGCTTTCCTACGAGCAGTACTTC. Its translation reads: CASSPRTSGLSYEQYF. The rearranged chain carries TRBV27 and TRBJ2-7; 11 junctional bases match TRBD2. The germline V gene (reference sequence) gives CDR1 as MNHEY and CDR2 as SMNVEV. V is cut back by 5 bases and J by 1 base, with 7 bases in the junction unmatched. Including the terminal cysteine and phenylalanine, the CDR3 comprises 16 residues. Kept here is only the CDR3 DNA, which spans 48 bases and is read in frame from base 1.